The next 16 T cell receptor beta chains were all read from a single sample in a study of shared clonotypes between healthy human individuals. The table came from immunoSEQ multiplex PCR; TCRdb's copy has only in-frame clones and leaves some out. The sample has hundreds of thousands of clones; around 73% are singletons. Sequenced material: memory CD4+ T cells sorted from blood. Subset in this sample: CD45RA-negative fraction. All receptors derive from a woman aged 25 to 39 in good health.

This clone was observed once. The gene calls are TRBV5-1 and TRBJ2-1; D is uncertain. Germline CDR1 reads SGHRS; CDR2 reads YFSETQ. CDR3 size: 12 residues. V was shortened by 4 bases and J by 12 bases, with 14 bases between the two germline ends. The CDR3 sequence: CASSPGGRRQFF. The CDR3 coding sequence is TGCGCCAGCAGCCCCGGTGGTCGGCGGCAGTTCTTC. The full variable domain, rest sourced from reference TRBV5-1 and TRBJ2-1, is KAGVTQTPRYLIKTRGQQVTLSCSPISGHRSVSWYQQTPGQGLQFLFEYFSETQRNKGNFPGRFSGRQFSNSRSEMNVSTLELGDSALYLCASSPGGRRQFFGPGTRLTVL.

In this sample, this clone turned up once. V gene TRBV7-6 combines with J gene TRBJ2-5; D perhaps matches TRBD1 (5 bases). There are 13 residues in the CDR3. Trimming pared 0 bases from V and 4 bases from J, leaving 6 bases between. Germline assignment: CDR1 SGHVS and CDR2 FNYEAQ. The CDR3 bases are TGTGCCAGCAGCTTAGCGCAGGGAGAGACCCAGTACTTC. Translation: CASSLAQGETQYF.

This clone has only a few counts. The sample has other DNA sequences that encode this CDR3 too. The chain uses TRBV5-1 and TRBJ2-3, with D possibly being TRBD1 (6 bases). Trimming stripped 4 bases from V and 2 bases from J, with 11 bases between. Germline loops: CDR1 SGHRS, CDR2 YFSETQ. This CDR3 has 14 residues. This chain's CDR3 is CASSPGTLTDTQYF. The CDR3 nucleotides are TGCGCCAGCAGCCCCGGGACACTCACAGATACGCAGTATTTT.

The rearrangement links TRBV10-3 to TRBJ2-3; no clear D. The CDR3 sequence is 12 residues long. V was pared by 10 bases and J by 1 base, with 9 bases between. In germline, CDR1 is ENHRY, CDR2 SYGVKD. Here the CDR3 DNA reads TGTGCCACTGAGGATGGCACAGATACGCAGTATTTT. Encoded protein: CATEDGTDTQYF.

The rearrangement joins TRBV4-1 to TRBJ2-3, with 7 bases aligning to TRBD2. V lost 1 base and J lost 2; bases outside the gene matches: 6. Germline V gene sequence: CDR1 MGHRA, CDR2 YSYEKL. The CDR3 spans 16 residues. CDR3 bases: TGCGCCAGCAGCCAAGTAGGAGCGGGAATCACAGATACGCAGTATTTT. Encoded protein: CASSQVGAGITDTQYF.

The genes are TRBV25-1 and TRBJ2-2; weak D call: TRBD1 (5 bases). This CDR3 has 15 residues. The germline CDR1 and CDR2 sequences are MGHDK and SYGVNS. V gave up 2 bases and J gave up 7 bases, with 14 bases separating them. CDR3 nucleotide sequence: TGTGCCAGCAGTGAACAGGGCCTTTCCCTCGGGGAGCTGTTTTTT. It translates to CASSEQGLSLGELFF.

This clone has ten or more counts. Here the CDR3 DNA reads TGTGCCAGCAGCTTAAGGACTAGCGGTTACACAGATACGCAGTATTTT. It yields the protein CASSLRTSGYTDTQYF. This chain links TRBV28 with TRBJ2-3; 10 nucleotides align to TRBD2. V shed 6 bases, J shed 2 bases, and the junction held 8 bases outside the gene matches. This CDR3 is 16 amino acids long. The germline gives CDR1 MDHEN, CDR2 SYDVKM.

This clone was observed once. V and J are TRBV19 and TRBJ1-5, with D uncertain. Trimming removed 5 bases at V and 4 bases at J, with 18 bases between. The CDR3 covers 16 residues. Germline-derived CDR1 and CDR2 are LNHDA and SQIVND (reference sequence). As DNA, the CDR3 is TGTGCCAGTAGTTCCTCACGACACCTTCTGAATCAGCCCCAGCATTTT. It translates to CASSSSRHLLNQPQHF.

The chain employs TRBV6-1 and TRBJ2-2; D is perhaps TRBD1 (5 bases). CDR3 length: 16 amino acids. The V gene's germline CDR1 is MNHNS and CDR2 SASEGT. V lost 4 bases and J 0 bases, leaving 12 bases between the germline ends. The CDR3 coding sequence is TGTGCCAGCAGTGGACAGAACAACGCGAACACCGGGGAGCTGTTTTTT. Protein sequence: CASSGQNNANTGELFF.

This rearrangement joins TRBV11-2 to TRBJ1-3; D perhaps matches TRBD1 (5 bases). Looked up from germline, CDR1 is SGHAT and CDR2 is FQNNGV. This CDR3 comprises 17 residues. The germline V and J ends were trimmed by 6 bases and 0 bases, with 18 bases remaining between them. CDR3: CASRDTRSPRSGNTIYF. The CDR3 nucleotides read TGTGCCAGCAGGGACACCAGGAGCCCCCGCTCTGGAAACACCATATATTTT.

The rearrangement joins TRBV7-9 to TRBJ2-5, with TRBD2 matching 7 bases. This CDR3 is built from 17 residues. V shed 0 bases and J 4 bases; nucleotides not matched to a gene: 11. Germline CDR1 and CDR2: SEHNR and FQNEAQ (reference sequence). Here the CDR3 reads CASSLAFGGKRGETQYF. The CDR3 bases are TGTGCCAGCAGCTTAGCCTTCGGGGGGAAGAGGGGAGAGACCCAGTACTTC. Full variable domain (remainder filled in from reference TRBV7-9 and TRBJ2-5): DTGVSQNPRHKITKRGQNVTFRCDPISEHNRLYWYRQTLGQGPEFLTYFQNEAQLEKSRLLSDRFSAERPKGSFSTLEIQRTEQGDSAMYLCASSLAFGGKRGETQYFGPGTRLLVL.

This sequence joins TRBV27 and TRBJ2-1; 8 nucleotides line up with TRBD2. Trimming at V came to 6 bases and at J to 3 bases, leaving 7 bases not matched to a gene. The CDR3 is 15 amino acids. Germline V CDR1 and CDR2: MNHEY, SMNVEV (reference sequence). This CDR3 is CASRGPGGFYNEQFF. CDR3 nucleotide sequence: TGTGCCAGCAGGGGCCCGGGGGGGTTCTACAATGAGCAGTTCTTC.

Remarks on this clone: A single base separates this from a much larger clone, so it may be a read error. Distinct nucleotide sequences in the sample also encode this CDR3. The rearrangement joins TRBV7-9 to TRBJ2-7, with 7 nucleotides matching TRBD1. This CDR3 is 12 amino acids long. V was clipped by 4 bases and J by 4 bases; unmatched bases: 1. CDR1 is SEHNR and CDR2 is FQNEAQ in the germline V gene (reference sequence). This CDR3 is CASSWDRYEQYF. CDR3 sequence (DNA): TGTGCCAGCAGCTGGGACAGATACGAGCAGTACTTC.

The rearrangement joins TRBV21-1 to TRBJ1-2. TRBV21-1 corresponds to a pseudogene. There are 16 residues in the CDR3. CDR3 nucleotides: TGTGCCAGCCATCGACTCCCACGGGTGCCAAACTATGGCTACACCTTC. The encoded protein is CASHRLPRVPNYGYTF.

This chain joins TRBV9 and TRBJ2-7, with 8 bases matching TRBD2. Trimming took 4 bases from V and 3 from J; bases not matched to a gene: 6. There are 14 residues in the CDR3. Germline lookup yields CDR1 SGDLS and CDR2 YYNGEE. CDR3 amino acids: CASSLGLAVYEQYF. For the CDR3, the DNA is TGTGCCAGCAGCTTAGGACTAGCTGTCTACGAGCAGTACTTC.

Note on this clone: At the DNA level, this CDR3 is encoded by other sequences in the same sample as well. The chain combines TRBV2 with TRBJ2-1; D is unclear. Germline V lookup: CDR1 SNHLY, CDR2 FYNNEI. V was cut by 7 bases and J by 0 bases, with 10 bases left in between. This CDR3 contains 14 residues. CDR3 amino acids: CASNGPLSYNEQFF. CDR3 nucleotides: TGTGCCAGCAACGGACCCCTCTCCTACAATGAGCAGTTCTTC.